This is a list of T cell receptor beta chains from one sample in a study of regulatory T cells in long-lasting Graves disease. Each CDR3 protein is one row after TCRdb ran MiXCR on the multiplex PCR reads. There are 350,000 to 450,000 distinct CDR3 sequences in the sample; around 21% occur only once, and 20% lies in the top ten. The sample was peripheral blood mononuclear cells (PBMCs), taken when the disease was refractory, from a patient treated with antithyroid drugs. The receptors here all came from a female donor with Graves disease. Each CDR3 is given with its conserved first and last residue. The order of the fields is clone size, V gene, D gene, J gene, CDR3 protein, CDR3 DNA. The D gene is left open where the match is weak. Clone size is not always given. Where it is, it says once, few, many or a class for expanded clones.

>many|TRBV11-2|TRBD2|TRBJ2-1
CASSFSVAGGPGNEQFF
TGTGCCAGCAGCTTCAGCGTAGCGGGAGGGCCAGGAAATGAGCAGTTCTTC
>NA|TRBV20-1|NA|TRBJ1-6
CSARVGRPYNSPLHF
TGCAGTGCTAGGGTCGGACGCCCCTATAATTCACCCCTCCACTTT
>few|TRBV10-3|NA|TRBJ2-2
CAIKGNEGTGELFF
TGTGCCATCAAAGGGAATGAGGGCACCGGGGAGCTGTTTTTT
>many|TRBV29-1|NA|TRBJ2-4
CSVQAAGRVAKNIQYF
TGCAGCGTTCAGGCAGCAGGGCGGGTTGCCAAAAACATTCAGTACTTC
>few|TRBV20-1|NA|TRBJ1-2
CSAGGGRGIYGYTF
TGCAGTGCTGGAGGCGGCAGGGGAATTTATGGCTACACCTTC
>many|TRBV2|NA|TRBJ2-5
CATKGGFQETQYF
TGTGCCACCAAGGGTGGCTTCCAAGAGACCCAGTACTTC
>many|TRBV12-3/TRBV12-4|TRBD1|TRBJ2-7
CASSARTGSDEQYF
TGTGCCAGCAGTGCCCGGACAGGGTCGGACGAGCAGTACTTC
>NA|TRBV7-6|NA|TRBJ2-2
CASTPLASSGELFF
TGTGCCAGCACCCCACTAGCATCCTCCGGGGAGCTGTTTTTT
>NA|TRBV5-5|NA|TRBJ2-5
CASSLGGWKETQYF
TGTGCCAGCAGCTTGGGGGGGTGGAAAGAGACCCAGTACTTC
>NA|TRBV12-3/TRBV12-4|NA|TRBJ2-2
CASSPISIGELFF
TGTGCCAGCAGTCCGATCTCTATCGGGGAGCTGTTTTTT
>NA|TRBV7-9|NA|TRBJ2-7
CASSPGAIRASEQYF
TGTGCCAGCAGCCCCGGGGCCATTCGGGCGTCCGAGCAGTACTTC
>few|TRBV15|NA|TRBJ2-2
CATSRDLGSTGELFF
TGTGCCACCAGCAGAGATCTCGGGAGCACCGGGGAGCTGTTTTTT
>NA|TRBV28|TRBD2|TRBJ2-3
CASSSLQREPNTQYF
TGTGCCAGCAGTTCCCTCCAGCGGGAGCCAAATACGCAGTATTTT
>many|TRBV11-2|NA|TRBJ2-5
CASSLGLFQETQYF
TGTGCCAGCAGCTTAGGACTCTTCCAAGAGACCCAGTACTTC
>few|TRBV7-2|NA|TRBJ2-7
CASSLSAAAGSYEQYF
TGTGCCAGCAGCTTAAGTGCAGCGGCCGGATCTTACGAGCAGTACTTC
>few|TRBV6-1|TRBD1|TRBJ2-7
CASSWQGAQYEQYF
TGTGCCAGCAGCTGGCAGGGGGCGCAGTACGAGCAGTACTTC
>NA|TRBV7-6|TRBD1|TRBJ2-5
CASSRGTGELETQYF
TGTGCCAGCAGCCGAGGGACAGGGGAGCTGGAGACCCAGTACTTC
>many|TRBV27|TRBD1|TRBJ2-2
CASSLRPGQGASPPGELFF
TGTGCCAGCAGTCTCCGTCCAGGACAGGGGGCGTCTCCTCCGGGGGAGCTGTTTTTT
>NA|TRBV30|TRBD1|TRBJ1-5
CAWSAGQGNQPQHF
TGTGCCTGGAGTGCCGGACAGGGCAATCAGCCCCAGCATTTT
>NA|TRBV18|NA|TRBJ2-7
CANSPKDGYEQYF
TGTGCCAACTCACCCAAGGACGGCTACGAGCAGTACTTC
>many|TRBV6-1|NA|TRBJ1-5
CASSGQVAGQPQHF
TGTGCCAGCAGTGGACAGGTGGCGGGTCAGCCCCAGCATTTT
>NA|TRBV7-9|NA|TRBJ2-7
CASSPDLRPYEQYF
TGTGCCAGCAGTCCGGACTTACGTCCCTACGAGCAGTACTTC
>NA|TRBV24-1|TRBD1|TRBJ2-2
CATSDPRQGWTGELFF
TGTGCCACCAGTGACCCCCGACAGGGTTGGACCGGGGAGCTGTTTTTT
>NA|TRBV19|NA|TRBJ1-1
CASSIISGGEAFF
TGTGCCAGTAGTATAATATCCGGTGGGGAAGCTTTCTTT
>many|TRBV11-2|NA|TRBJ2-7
CASSLGRLYEQYF
TGTGCCAGCAGCTTAGGCAGACTCTACGAGCAGTACTTC
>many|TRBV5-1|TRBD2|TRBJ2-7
CASRLGLAGNEQYF
TGCGCCAGCAGGTTGGGACTAGCGGGAAACGAGCAGTACTTC
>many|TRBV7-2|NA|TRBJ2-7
CASGIPAYEQYF
TGTGCCAGCGGAATTCCGGCCTACGAGCAGTACTTC
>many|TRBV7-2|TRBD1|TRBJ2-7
CASSTGTGYLEQYF
TGTGCCAGCAGTACCGGGACAGGGTATCTCGAGCAGTACTTC
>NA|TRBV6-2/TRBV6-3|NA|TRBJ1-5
CASGDRINQPQHF
TGTGCCAGCGGAGACAGGATCAATCAGCCCCAGCATTTT
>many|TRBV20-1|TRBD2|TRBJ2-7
CSARPIAGGYYEQYF
TGCAGTGCTAGGCCTATAGCGGGAGGTTACTACGAGCAGTACTTC
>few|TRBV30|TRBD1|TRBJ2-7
CAWSDRGPSEQYF
TGTGCCTGGAGTGACAGGGGTCCCAGCGAGCAGTACTTC
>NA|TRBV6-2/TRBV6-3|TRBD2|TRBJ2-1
CASSYSPLAGVYNEQFF
TGTGCCAGCAGTTATTCTCCTCTAGCGGGAGTCTACAATGAGCAGTTCTTC
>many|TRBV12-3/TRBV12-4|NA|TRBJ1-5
CASSLMLAGASNQPQHF
TGTGCCAGCAGTTTAATGCTGGCGGGAGCGAGCAATCAGCCCCAGCATTTT
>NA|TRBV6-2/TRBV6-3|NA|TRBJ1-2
CASNQGSLGYTF
TGTGCCAGCAACCAGGGAAGTCTTGGCTACACCTTC
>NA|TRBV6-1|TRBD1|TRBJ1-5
CASTRTGPDQPQHF
TGTGCCAGCACCAGGACAGGGCCGGATCAGCCCCAGCATTTT
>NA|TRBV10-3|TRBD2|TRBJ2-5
CAISEGGRGEETQYF
TGTGCCATCAGTGAGGGCGGGAGGGGAGAAGAGACCCAGTACTTC
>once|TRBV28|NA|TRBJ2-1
CASSLLDSGYEQFF
TGTGCCAGCAGTTTATTGGATTCGGGATATGAGCAGTTCTTC